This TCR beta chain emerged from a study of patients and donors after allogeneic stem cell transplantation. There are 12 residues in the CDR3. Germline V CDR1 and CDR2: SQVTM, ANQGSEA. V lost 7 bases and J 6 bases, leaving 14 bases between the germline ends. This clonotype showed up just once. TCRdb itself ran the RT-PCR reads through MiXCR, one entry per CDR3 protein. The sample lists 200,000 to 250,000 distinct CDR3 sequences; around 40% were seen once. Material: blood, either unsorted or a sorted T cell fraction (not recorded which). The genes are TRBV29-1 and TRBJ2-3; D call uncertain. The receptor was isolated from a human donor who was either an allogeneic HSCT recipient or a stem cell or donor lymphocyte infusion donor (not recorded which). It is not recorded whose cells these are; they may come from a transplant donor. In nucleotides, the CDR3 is TGCAGCGAAAAATCAGGTGTGGATACGCAGTATTTT. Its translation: CSEKSGVDTQYF.